Sequencing of this TCR beta chain was carried out in a study of STAT5B mutations in CD4+ large granular lymphocyte leukemia. General observations from the study: Top patient clones used TRBV06 genes more often: 8/27 versus 2/35 in controls.

Repertoires were generated with immunoSEQ multiplex PCR, while TCRdb's copy carries only in-frame clones and drops some. The table has about 32,000 clones, 85% to 90% seen once. The CDR3 contains 12 residues. Between the trimmed V and J ends, which lost 0 bases and 1 base, there was a span of 1 base. Looked up from germline, CDR1 is SQVTM and CDR2 is ANQGSEA. Remarks on this clone: Its target is not known.

Sequencing used CD4+ T cells from blood buffy coats. The sequence was obtained from a human donor in good health. The J gene is TRBJ1-5, the V gene TRBV29-1; no reliable D call. In DNA, the CDR3 is TGCAGCGTTGAAGACAGCAATCAGCCCCAGCATTTT. Protein product: CSVEDSNQPQHF.